This T cell receptor (beta chain) was obtained from a study of blood T cell repertoires in COVID-19. For the study at large: Collection of acute and convalescent COVID-19 samples took place in the United States, Italy and Spain. PBMCs, B-cell-depleted T cells, or T cells were the source of the cDNA or gDNA that made up the material.

The table lists this clone with a few counts. Germline V CDR1 and CDR2: ENHRY, SYGVKD. This CDR3 comprises 14 residues. The germline V and J ends were trimmed by 4 bases and 7 bases, with 16 bases remaining between them. Enrolment of Seattle patients took place during active infection, and they were followed longitudinally. Using immunoSEQ multiplex PCR, the repertoire was profiled, and TCRdb retains in-frame clones only, with some absent. Among roughly 250,000 clones, 80% to 85% were seen once, and the ten largest hold less than 20%. The chain has TRBV10-3 and TRBJ1-1; D is uncertain. This sequence was found in a person between 70 and 80 years old with COVID-19, enrolled during active disease. Sequenced input: peripheral blood. The CDR3 loop is CAISGTEAGIEAFF. In DNA form, the CDR3 reads TGTGCCATCAGTGGGACGGAAGCGGGGATTGAAGCTTTCTTT.